This T cell receptor (beta chain) originates from a study of T cells in Graves' hyperthyroidism and ophthalmopathy. The germline gives CDR1 GTSNPN, CDR2 SVGIG (reference sequence). The V gene end was trimmed by 0 bases and the J gene end by 4 bases; junction bases not matched to a gene: 5. The length of the CDR3 is 15 residues. Regions amplified from RNA transcripts were the TCR beta CDR3 regions. The TCR CDR3 was amplified in a first-round RT-PCR using the HTBI primer set. TCRdb redid the calling of the multiplex PCR reads with MiXCR, one entry per CDR3 protein. The table records 400,000 to 600,000 distinct CDR3 sequences, less than 25% of them present only once.

The rearrangement links TRBV30 to TRBJ2-2; 7 bases fit TRBD2. This TCR came from a man aged 18-30 years with Graves' hyperthyroidism. Source material: blood. The CDR3 DNA sequence: TGTGCCTGGAGTGTACTTAGCGGGCCCACCGGGGAGCTGTTTTTT. This sequence encodes CAWSVLSGPTGELFF.